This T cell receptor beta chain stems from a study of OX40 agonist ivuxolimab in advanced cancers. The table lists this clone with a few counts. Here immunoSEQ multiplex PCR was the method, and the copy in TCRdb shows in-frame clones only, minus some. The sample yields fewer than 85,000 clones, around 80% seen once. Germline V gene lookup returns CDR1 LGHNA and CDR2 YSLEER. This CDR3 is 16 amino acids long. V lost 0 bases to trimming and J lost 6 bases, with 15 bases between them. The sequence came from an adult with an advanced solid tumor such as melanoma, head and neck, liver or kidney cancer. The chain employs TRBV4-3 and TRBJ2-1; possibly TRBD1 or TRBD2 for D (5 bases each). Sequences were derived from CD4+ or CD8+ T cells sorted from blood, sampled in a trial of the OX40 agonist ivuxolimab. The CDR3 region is CASSQDPRGSANEQFF. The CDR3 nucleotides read TGCGCCAGCAGCCAAGACCCCCGGGGCTCAGCCAATGAGCAGTTCTTC.